This entry concerns a single T cell receptor beta chain. TCRdb processed the 5' RACE reads anew with MiXCR; each CDR3 protein has one entry. Of under 550,000 distinct CDR3 sequences in the sample, roughly 18% were seen once. This entry is derived from a study of T-cell memory formation after mild COVID-19. Germline-derived CDR1 and CDR2 are LGHDT and YNNKEL (reference sequence). The CDR3 is 15 residues long. The V end was cut by 3 bases, the J end by 3 bases, with 14 bases between. The chain uses TRBV3-1 and TRBJ1-2; D remains ambiguous. The sequencing sample was made of PBMCs or a T cell subset sorted from them (not recorded which). The clonotype originates from an adult woman who had mild COVID-19 (a few samples of this study predate the infection). Cell type and time point are not known. CDR3 protein: CASSHVTGPYYGYTF. CDR3 sequence (DNA): TGTGCCAGCAGCCATGTAACCGGGCCTTACTATGGCTACACCTTC.